This entry concerns a single TCR beta chain. These data are taken from a study of blood T cell repertoires in COVID-19. Overall study context: There were acute and convalescent COVID-19 samples, and they came from the United States, Italy and Spain. From T cells, B-cell-depleted T cells, or PBMCs came the material, which was cDNA or gDNA.

The authors' processing: The assay estimated nucleated cells by amplifying reference gene primers. TCRdb keeps only in-frame clones here, not all; method: immunoSEQ multiplex PCR. V, J and clone size are those of that table, while D and trimming were read from the DNA. The sample records about 140,000 clones, approximately 80% being singletons. Per the germline V gene, CDR1 is LNHDA and CDR2 is SQIVND (reference sequence). The CDR3 is made up of 15 amino acids. Trimming pared 1 base from V and 0 bases from J, leaving 7 bases between. Sequencing input: peripheral blood. The V call is TRBV19, the J call TRBJ1-3; D perhaps matches TRBD1 (5 bases). The receptor was isolated from a man between 45 and 60 years old with acute or convalescent COVID-19. The CDR3 bases are TGTGCCAGTAGTATAGGACAGAGCTCTGGAAACACCATATATTTT. Its protein is CASSIGQSSGNTIYF.